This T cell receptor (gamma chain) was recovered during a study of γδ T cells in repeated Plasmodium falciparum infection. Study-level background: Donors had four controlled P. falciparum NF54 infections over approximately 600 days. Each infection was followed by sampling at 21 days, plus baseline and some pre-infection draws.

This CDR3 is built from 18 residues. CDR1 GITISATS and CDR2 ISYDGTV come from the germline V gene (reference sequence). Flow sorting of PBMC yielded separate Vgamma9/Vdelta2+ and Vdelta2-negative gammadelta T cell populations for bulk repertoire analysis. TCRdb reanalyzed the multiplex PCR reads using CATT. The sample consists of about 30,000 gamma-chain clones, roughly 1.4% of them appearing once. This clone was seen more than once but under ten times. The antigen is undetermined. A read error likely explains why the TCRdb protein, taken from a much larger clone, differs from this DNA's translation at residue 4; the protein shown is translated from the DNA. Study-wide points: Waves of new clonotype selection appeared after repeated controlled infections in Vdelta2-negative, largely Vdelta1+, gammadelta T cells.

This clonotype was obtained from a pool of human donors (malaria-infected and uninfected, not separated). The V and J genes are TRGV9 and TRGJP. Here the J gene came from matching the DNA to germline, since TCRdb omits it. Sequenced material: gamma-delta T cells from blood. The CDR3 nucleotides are TGTGCCTTGCGGGAGGGCCACCGGCAAGAGTTGGGCAAAAAAATCAAGGTATTT. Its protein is CALREGHRQELGKKIKVF.